The 15 T cell receptor beta chains presented below share a single source sample, sequenced in a study of T-cell reconstitution after alpha-beta-depleted transplantation in children. Preparation of the TCRbeta library was carried out with unique molecular identifiers. One entry per CDR3 protein, called by TCRdb with MiXCR from the PCR reads. Among around 600,000 distinct CDR3 sequences listed, roughly a tenth were seen once. The specimen comprised PBMCs from the stem cell graft donor, sampled from the stem cell graft. These receptors all come from a human donor who donated a stem cell graft to a child with acute myeloid leukemia.

This clonotype was seen ten or more times. The chain is built from TRBV10-3 and TRBJ1-3, with unresolved D. Trimming cost V 8 bases and J 0 bases, with 14 bases left between them. In germline, CDR1 is ENHRY, CDR2 SYGVKD. The CDR3 spans 15 residues. CDR3 sequence (DNA): TGTGCCATCTGGCCAGGCACCAGCTCTGGAAACACCATATATTTT. Encoded protein: CAIWPGTSSGNTIYF.

The chain is built from TRBV30 and TRBJ2-1; possible D gene TRBD2, 6 bases. The length of the CDR3 is 13 residues. Germline V gives CDR1 GTSNPN, CDR2 SVGIG (reference sequence). V lost 5 bases, J lost 7 bases, and 15 bases lay in between. For the CDR3, the DNA is TGTGCCTGGTCCCCGGGGGTCACTAATGAGCAGTTCTTC. Residues: CAWSPGVTNEQFF.

The V gene is TRBV7-8, the J gene TRBJ2-7; 10 bases line up with TRBD2. The CDR3 loop spans 15 amino acids. The trim removed 0 bases at V and 4 bases at J, leaving 3 bases unmatched. In germline, CDR1 is SGHVS, CDR2 FQNEAQ. This CDR3 is CASSLAGTSAYEQYF. Here the CDR3 DNA reads TGTGCCAGCAGCTTAGCCGGGACTAGCGCGTACGAGCAGTACTTC.

This clonotype was seen many times. The V call is TRBV29-1, the J call TRBJ2-3, with TRBD2 matching 11 bases. This CDR3 contains 15 residues. The germline V gene has CDR1 SQVTM and CDR2 ANQGSEA. V gave up 6 bases and J gave up 2 bases; unmatched junction bases: 7. The CDR3 loop is CSVPGTSGFTDTQYF. CDR3 in DNA: TGCAGCGTGCCCGGGACTAGCGGTTTCACAGATACGCAGTATTTT.

This clonotype was recorded at least ten times. This rearrangement joins TRBV12-3 or TRBV12-4 to TRBJ2-7; 8 nucleotides agree with TRBD1. Trimming removed 6 bases from V and 5 bases from J; junction bases left unmatched: 12. The CDR3 length is 15 residues. This chain's CDR3 is CASSPGGQGLNEQYF. The CDR3 DNA follows: TGTGCCAGCAGCCCCGGTGGACAGGGTCTCAACGAGCAGTACTTC.

The rearrangement joins TRBV5-1 to TRBJ2-5; 13 positions match TRBD2. Per germline, CDR1 SGHRS and CDR2 YFSETQ. There are 15 residues in the CDR3. V lost 4 bases and J lost 4; bases outside the gene matches: 4. CDR3 region: CASSPWTSGRETQYF. The CDR3 bases are TGCGCCAGCAGCCCATGGACTAGCGGGAGAGAGACCCAGTACTTC.

This clonotype was counted many times. The chain joins TRBV20-1 to TRBJ2-1; D call uncertain. CDR3 size: 15 residues. Germline lookup yields CDR1 DFQATT and CDR2 SNEGSKA (reference sequence). V shed 2 bases and J shed 4 bases, with 15 bases lying between them. The CDR3 loop is CSARSGRGLYNEQFF. Here the CDR3 DNA reads TGCAGTGCTAGATCCGGCAGAGGCCTGTACAATGAGCAGTTCTTC.

This clonotype was observed a few times. The rearrangement uses TRBV20-1 and TRBJ2-1, with 12 bases that match TRBD2. This CDR3 contains 15 residues. Trimming took 6 bases from V and 9 from J; bases not matched to a gene: 12. Germline values: CDR1 DFQATT, CDR2 SNEGSKA (reference sequence). In DNA, the CDR3 is TGCAGTGCCCCCGGACTAGCGGGGTCCCATACTGAGCAGTTCTTC. It is translated as CSAPGLAGSHTEQFF.

This clonotype was recorded a few times. The chain recombines TRBV29-1 with TRBJ2-7; D is undetermined. There are 12 residues in the CDR3. V was clipped by 4 bases and J by 6 bases, with 13 bases between them. Per the germline V gene, CDR1 is SQVTM and CDR2 is ANQGSEA. The CDR3 bases are TGCAGCGTTGGCGAAGGGTTTACCGAGCAGTACTTC. Its translation is CSVGEGFTEQYF.

The chain recombines TRBV5-1 with TRBJ2-1, with a tentative D call TRBD2 (5 bases). This CDR3 has 17 residues. V was shortened by 5 bases and J by 7 bases, with 25 bases between the two germline ends. Looked up from germline, CDR1 is SGHRS and CDR2 is YFSETQ. In DNA form, the CDR3 reads TGCGCCAGCAGTCCCGGACTTGGCGGGCTAGGTACAAATGAGCAGTTCTTC. Its translation is CASSPGLGGLGTNEQFF.

This clonotype has ten or more counts. V usage is TRBV29-1 and J usage is TRBJ2-1; perhaps D is TRBD1 or TRBD2 (5 bases each). There are 16 residues in the CDR3. V was trimmed by 2 bases and J by 3 bases, leaving 17 bases between them. Germline CDR1 and CDR2: SQVTM and ANQGSEA. Here the CDR3 reads CSVEFISGRNYNEQFF. Written as DNA, the CDR3 is TGCAGCGTTGAATTTATTTCGGGACGCAACTACAATGAGCAGTTCTTC.

The table lists this clonotype with many counts. The chain uses TRBV4-3 and TRBJ2-7; TRBD1 is a possible D gene (5 bases). V dropped 0 bases and J dropped 3 bases, with 9 bases sitting between them. Per germline, CDR1 LGHNA and CDR2 YSLEER. The CDR3 runs to 14 residues. The CDR3 here is CASSQEGRGYEQYF. The CDR3 DNA sequence: TGCGCCAGCAGCCAAGAGGGAAGGGGCTACGAGCAGTACTTC.

This clonotype was observed at least ten times. The chain combines TRBV15 with TRBJ2-1, with TRBD2 as a possible D gene (5 bases). V was clipped by 5 bases and J by 10 bases, with 12 bases between them. The CDR3 runs to 12 residues. From germline, CDR1 is LNHNV and CDR2 YYDKDF (reference sequence). The CDR3 region has the DNA TGTGCCACCAGCGGCGAATGGAGGGAGCAGTTCTTC. Protein sequence: CATSGEWREQFF.

This clonotype was detected many times. The chain links TRBV20-1 to TRBJ1-1; D gene uncertain. CDR3 length: 13 amino acids. CDR1 and CDR2 from the germline V gene are DFQATT and SNEGSKA (reference sequence). V was pared by 1 base and J by 1 base, with 7 bases between. CDR3 DNA: TGCAGTGCTAGAGGTACATGGAACACTGAAGCTTTCTTT. It is translated as CSARGTWNTEAFF.

In its sample, this clonotype was seen a few times. The chain links TRBV6-5 to TRBJ1-6; possible D gene TRBD1, 6 bases. CDR3 size: 15 residues. Trimming left V 4 bases short and J 3 bases short, with 10 bases between. Per the germline V gene, CDR1 is MNHEY and CDR2 is SVGAGI. The CDR3 DNA follows: TGTGCCAGCAGTTCGCAGGGGTTCTATAATTCACCCCTCCACTTT. Protein: CASSSQGFYNSPLHF.